The source of this TCR beta chain is a study of monozygotic twins with inflammatory bowel disease. One entry per CDR3 protein, without DNA, is what TCRdb gives after re-calling the 5' RACE reads. The listing contains a few hundred thousand distinct CDR3 sequences. Researchers collected more than 2 ml of blood per donor. Germline CDR1 DFQATT, CDR2 SNEGSKA (reference sequence). The CDR3 is 14 residues long. The sequencing input was blood. This TCR came from a human donor with ulcerative colitis or Crohn's disease, or a healthy co-twin of an affected twin (not recorded which). The V and J genes are TRBV20-1 and TRBJ2-1; without DNA, the TCRdb call of TRBD2 cannot be checked. The CDR3 is CSAIRGGGVGEQFF.